The source of this TCR beta chain is a study of Ad26.COV2.S vaccination and SARS-CoV-2 variants. Study findings and constraints: Vaccine recipients posted higher spike-specific TCR breadth than their placebo counterparts. CD8+ and CD4+ T cells specific for spike reportedly responded with substantial breadth after vaccination.

Sequencing was performed with immunoSEQ multiplex PCR; in TCRdb, only in-frame clones are kept and a portion is missing. Here the sample spans more than 300,000 clones, approximately 86% being singletons. Comments on this clone: Its antigen is currently unknown.

Treatment here: some 19 received Ad26.COV2.S at low or high dose, single or two shots; 5 received placebo; per-sample allocation not given. Collection of samples fell on day 63 after the first vaccine or placebo injection. An adult of 18-55 years in Boston served as donor. Ad26.COV2.S expressed prefusion-stabilized spike from the original Wuhan strain. The V gene lost 4 bases and the J gene lost 11 bases, with 15 bases spanning the gap. There are 14 residues in the CDR3. The V gene's germline CDR1 is MNHEY and CDR2 SMNVEV (reference sequence). Sequencing used peripheral blood, obtained in a trial of Ad26.COV2.S vaccine versus placebo. The source is a person between 18 and 60 years old who received the Ad26.COV2.S COVID-19 vaccine or a placebo. The chain carries TRBV27 and TRBJ1-6, with D unresolved. The CDR3 DNA reads as TGTGCCAGCAGTTATAGCAGCTTGATGCCACCCCTCCACTTT. Its translation is CASSYSSLMPPLHF.